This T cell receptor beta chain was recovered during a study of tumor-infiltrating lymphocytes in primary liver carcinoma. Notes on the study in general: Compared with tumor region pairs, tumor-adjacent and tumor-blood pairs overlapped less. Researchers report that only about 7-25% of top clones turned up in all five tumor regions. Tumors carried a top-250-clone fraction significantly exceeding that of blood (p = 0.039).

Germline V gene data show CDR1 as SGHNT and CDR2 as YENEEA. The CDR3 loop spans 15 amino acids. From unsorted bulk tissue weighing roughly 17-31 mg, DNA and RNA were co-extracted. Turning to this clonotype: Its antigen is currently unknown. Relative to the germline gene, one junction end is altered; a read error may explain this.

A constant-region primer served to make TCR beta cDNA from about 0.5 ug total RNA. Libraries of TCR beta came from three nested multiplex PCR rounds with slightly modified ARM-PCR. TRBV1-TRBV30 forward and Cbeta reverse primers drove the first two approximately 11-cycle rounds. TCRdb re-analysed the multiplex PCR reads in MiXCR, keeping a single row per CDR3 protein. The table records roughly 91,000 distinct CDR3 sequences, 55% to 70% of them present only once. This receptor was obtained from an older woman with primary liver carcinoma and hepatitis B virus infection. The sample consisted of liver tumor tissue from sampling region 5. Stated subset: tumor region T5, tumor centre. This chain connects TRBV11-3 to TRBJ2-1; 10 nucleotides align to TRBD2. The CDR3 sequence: CASSSGTSGKLGQLF. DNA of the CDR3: TGTGCCAGCAGCTCAGGAACTAGCGGGAAGCTTGGGCAGCTCTTC.